The 30 T cell receptor beta chains listed next were all sequenced from one sample in a study of shared clonotypes between healthy human individuals. The assay was immunoSEQ multiplex PCR, and TCRdb's table has in-frame clones only and misses some. The sample records 2,100,000 or so clones, roughly 95% being singletons. Sequencing was done on a sample of naive CD4+ T cells sorted from blood. Subset: CD45RA+ positively selected. These receptors were collected from a man younger than 35 in good health.

This clone was seen only a few times. The chain employs TRBV28 and TRBJ2-5, with 13 bases identical to TRBD2. The CDR3 spans 17 residues. CDR1 and CDR2 from the germline V gene are MDHEN and SYDVKM. With V trimmed by 5 bases and J by 1 base, 7 bases remained unmatched. CDR3 residues: CASSPRTSGGVQETQYF. CDR3 DNA sequence: TGTGCCAGCAGTCCGAGGACTAGCGGGGGTGTCCAAGAGACCCAGTACTTC.

The CDR3, as DNA: TGTGCCAGCAGTTCCCGGGACCGTTTTCACGAGCAGTACTTC. Translating it yields CASSSRDRFHEQYF. The J gene is TRBJ2-7, the V gene TRBV6-1; perhaps D is TRBD1 or TRBD2 (5 bases each). Trimming took off 5 bases at V and 5 bases at J, with 16 bases between the two ends. Looked up from germline, CDR1 is MNHNS and CDR2 is SASEGT. The CDR3 sequence is 14 residues long.

In its sample, this clone was seen a few times. This chain links TRBV15 with TRBJ2-7, with 8 nucleotides matching TRBD2. Trimming removed 4 bases from V and 3 bases from J; junction bases left unmatched: 14. The CDR3 sequence is 17 residues long. Germline V gene data show CDR1 as LNHNV and CDR2 as YYDKDF (reference sequence). This CDR3 reads CATSIAWAREVDYEQYF. In nucleotides, the CDR3 is TGTGCCACCAGCATTGCATGGGCGCGGGAGGTTGACTACGAGCAGTACTTC.

Concerning this clone: This specimen includes other DNA sequences encoding the same CDR3. V and J are TRBV5-1 and TRBJ2-3, with 9 positions matching TRBD2. The CDR3 consists of 16 residues. Germline CDR1 reads SGHRS; CDR2 reads YFSETQ. V lost 3 bases to trimming and J lost 2 bases; unmatched junction nucleotides: 7. CDR3 bases: TGCGCCAGCAGCTCCCTGACTAGCGGCAACACAGATACGCAGTATTTT. Its translation is CASSSLTSGNTDTQYF.

The rearrangement links TRBV2 to TRBJ2-7; D unresolved. Looked up from germline, CDR1 is SNHLY and CDR2 is FYNNEI. V was trimmed by 7 bases and J by 1 base, leaving 11 bases between them. The CDR3 covers 13 residues. The CDR3 nucleotides read TGTGCCAGCAAAAAGGACGGATCCTACGAGCAGTACTTC. It yields the protein CASKKDGSYEQYF.

V and J are TRBV5-1 and TRBJ2-7; D uncertain. Per the germline V gene, CDR1 is SGHRS and CDR2 is YFSETQ. The CDR3 length is 13 residues. Between the trimmed V and J ends, which lost 3 bases and 1 base, there was a span of 8 bases. The CDR3 spells CASSWSVSYEQYF. CDR3 DNA sequence: TGCGCCAGCAGCTGGAGCGTGTCCTACGAGCAGTACTTC. Together with reference TRBV5-1 and TRBJ2-7, the CDR3 gives the full variable domain: KAGVTQTPRYLIKTRGQQVTLSCSPISGHRSVSWYQQTPGQGLQFLFEYFSETQRNKGNFPGRFSGRQFSNSRSEMNVSTLELGDSALYLCASSWSVSYEQYFGPGTRLTVT.

The V call is TRBV27, the J call TRBJ1-1; D is ambiguous. The CDR3 is 13 residues long. V was pared by 7 bases and J by 1 base, with 10 bases between. CDR1 MNHEY and CDR2 SMNVEV come from the germline V gene (reference sequence). The CDR3 region has the DNA TGTGCCAGCAAACAGAATTCGAACACTGAAGCTTTCTTT. Protein product: CASKQNSNTEAFF.

The J gene is TRBJ2-7, the V gene TRBV4-1, with 10 bases lining up with TRBD2. J gave up 6 bases and V 0 bases, and 5 bases lay outside the gene matches. Germline loops: CDR1 MGHRA, CDR2 YSYEKL. The CDR3 has 15 residues. The CDR3: CASSQDSGLALEQYF. The CDR3 bases are TGCGCCAGCAGCCAAGATTCGGGACTAGCGCTCGAGCAGTACTTC.

About this clone: The sample contains more than one DNA sequence encoding this CDR3. This chain connects TRBV30 to TRBJ2-3; D gene unclear. The CDR3 spans 13 residues. V was trimmed by 0 bases and J by 1 base, leaving 5 bases between them. CDR1 is GTSNPN, CDR2 SVGIG, per germline (reference sequence). CDR3 sequence: CAWSVRGTDTQYF. The CDR3, as DNA: TGTGCCTGGAGTGTTCGGGGCACAGATACGCAGTATTTT.

The chain has TRBV2 and TRBJ1-2, with unresolved D. Deletions cut 9 bases from V and 2 bases from J, with 13 bases between. Germline assignment: CDR1 SNHLY and CDR2 FYNNEI. The CDR3 is made up of 13 amino acids. The CDR3 DNA is TGTGCCAGTTCCATGAAGGACAACTATGGCTACACCTTC. Its protein product is CASSMKDNYGYTF.

V usage is TRBV10-3 and J usage is TRBJ1-5; a weak D match, TRBD1 (5 bases). Per the germline V gene, CDR1 is ENHRY and CDR2 is SYGVKD. This CDR3 contains 15 residues. Trimming removed 1 base from V and 4 bases from J, with 11 bases in between. The DNA of the CDR3 is TGTGCCATCAGTGAGTACGCGGGGGGTAATCAGCCCCAGCATTTT. Protein product: CAISEYAGGNQPQHF.

On this clone: Other DNA sequences from this sample encode an identical CDR3 as well. The chain uses TRBV6-5 and TRBJ2-3; no definite D call. This CDR3 has 15 residues. The V gene lost 2 bases and the J gene lost 1 base, with 10 bases spanning the gap. Germline loops: CDR1 MNHEY, CDR2 SVGAGI. The CDR3 here is CASSYGTGRTDTQYF. CDR3 DNA: TGTGCCAGCAGTTACGGAACGGGCCGCACAGATACGCAGTATTTT.

The genes are TRBV28 and TRBJ2-1, with D maybe TRBD1 (6 bases). V was shortened by 3 bases and J by 6 bases, with 9 bases between the two germline ends. This CDR3 spans 13 amino acids. Per germline, CDR1 MDHEN and CDR2 SYDVKM. The CDR3 DNA reads as TGTGCCAGCAGTTTTTTGGGGGCCAATGAGCAGTTCTTC. It translates to CASSFLGANEQFF.

This chain links TRBV7-9 with TRBJ2-3; 7 bases agree with TRBD2. Per germline, CDR1 SEHNR and CDR2 FQNEAQ (reference sequence). The CDR3 has 16 amino acids. Trimming at V came to 5 bases and at J to 4 bases, leaving 12 bases not matched to a gene. As DNA, the CDR3 is TGTGCCAGCAGCCTTCGACTAGCTCCGCCGGCAGATACGCAGTATTTT. It is translated as CASSLRLAPPADTQYF.

V gene TRBV4-2 combines with J gene TRBJ2-5; the D gene is possibly TRBD2 (6 bases). V was cut by 0 bases and J by 2 bases, with 10 bases left in between. The CDR3 loop spans 15 amino acids. CDR1 and CDR2 from the germline V gene are LGHNA and YNFKEQ. The CDR3 sequence is CASSQEGRGQETQYF. CDR3 DNA sequence: TGTGCCAGCAGCCAAGAGGGACGGGGGCAAGAGACCCAGTACTTC.

The genes are TRBV12-5 and TRBJ2-1; 7 nucleotides line up with TRBD2. The CDR3 runs 13 residues. J gave up 10 bases and V 0 bases, and 3 bases lay outside the gene matches. CDR1 and CDR2 (germline): LGHNT, FRNRAP. DNA for the CDR3: TGTGCTAGTGGTTTGGTTGCCGGGGGGGAGCAGTTCTTC. This translates into CASGLVAGGEQFF.

The V call is TRBV10-3, the J call TRBJ2-7, with D uncertain. Trimming removed 3 bases from V and 2 bases from J, with 14 bases in between. From germline, CDR1 is ENHRY and CDR2 SYGVKD. The CDR3 has 15 amino acids. In nucleotides, the CDR3 is TGTGCCATCAGTGAAGGGCTTACGGGTCCCTACGAGCAGTACTTC. Amino acids: CAISEGLTGPYEQYF.

This clone has just one count. This sequence joins TRBV19 and TRBJ1-6, with D maybe TRBD1 (5 bases). Trimming cost V 2 bases and J 8 bases, with 7 bases left between them. CDR3 size: 13 residues. Germline V gives CDR1 LNHDA, CDR2 SQIVND (reference sequence). CDR3 nucleotide sequence: TGTGCCAGTAGTATATCCAGGGATTCACCCCTCCACTTT. This encodes CASSISRDSPLHF.

This chain links TRBV29-1 with TRBJ1-1; 9 nucleotides agree with TRBD1. V shed 1 base, J shed 6 bases, and the junction held 9 bases outside the gene matches. The CDR3 length is 15 residues. Germline V gives CDR1 SQVTM, CDR2 ANQGSEA. The CDR3 DNA reads as TGCAGCGTTGAAGCGGAGACAGGGGGTTGGTCTGAAGCTTTCTTT. Translation gives CSVEAETGGWSEAFF.

The chain uses TRBV28 and TRBJ1-1; D is perhaps TRBD1 (5 bases). The V gene's germline CDR1 is MDHEN and CDR2 SYDVKM. The CDR3 is 13 amino acids. V was pared by 8 bases and J by 6 bases, with 16 bases between. The CDR3 nucleotides are TGTGCCAGCCTCCCCCCGGGACTCGCTGAAGCTTTCTTT. As protein: CASLPPGLAEAFF.

The chain links TRBV29-1 to TRBJ1-2; the D gene is possibly TRBD1 (6 bases). The CDR3 consists of 11 residues. The V end lost 5 bases, the J end lost 12 bases, and 16 bases lay between the germline ends. Germline CDR1 reads SQVTM; CDR2 reads ANQGSEA. The CDR3 here is CSVWVGAQDTF. CDR3 nucleotides: TGCAGCGTTTGGGTGGGGGCGCAGGACACCTTC.

This clone showed up just once. Additional DNA sequences in this sample encode the identical CDR3. The rearrangement links TRBV29-1 to TRBJ1-5, with TRBD1 matching over 11 bases. Germline CDR1 SQVTM, CDR2 ANQGSEA. The CDR3 is 13 amino acids. V trimming: 6 bases; J trimming: 6 bases; junction bases outside the gene matches: 4. CDR3 residues: CSVGQGAGQPQHF. For the CDR3, the DNA is TGCAGCGTAGGACAGGGGGCGGGTCAGCCCCAGCATTTT.

J is TRBJ2-3 and V is TRBV7-2; D not certain. The CDR3 spans 14 residues. V lost 4 bases to trimming and J lost 0 bases, with 8 bases between them. Germline V lookup: CDR1 SGHTA, CDR2 FQGNSA. CDR3 in amino acids: CASSSVGSTDTQYF. In nucleotides, the CDR3 is TGTGCCAGCAGCTCCGTAGGCAGCACAGATACGCAGTATTTT.

The rearrangement links TRBV6-4 to TRBJ1-5, with D uncertain. The germline V gene has CDR1 MRHNA and CDR2 SNTAGT. The CDR3 is 13 residues long. V was cut by 3 bases and J by 5 bases, with 8 bases left in between. CDR3 protein: CASSEEEYQPQHF. For the CDR3, the DNA is TGTGCCAGCAGTGAGGAGGAATATCAGCCCCAGCATTTT.

This chain connects TRBV5-4 to TRBJ2-2; D not resolved. V was shortened by 6 bases and J by 3 bases, with 12 bases between the two germline ends. Germline V CDR1 and CDR2: SGHNT, YYREEE (reference sequence). There are 14 residues in the CDR3. CDR3 in amino acids: CASTSLQDTGELFF. CDR3 sequence (DNA): TGTGCCAGCACCTCCCTGCAAGACACCGGGGAGCTGTTTTTT.

The gene calls are TRBV30 and TRBJ1-4; D perhaps matches TRBD1 (6 bases). The CDR3 is 16 amino acids. The V gene lost 0 bases and the J gene lost 7 bases, with 18 bases spanning the gap. Germline CDR1 is GTSNPN and CDR2 is SVGIG (reference sequence). CDR3 in amino acids: CAWSVLSGARGEKLFF. CDR3 coding DNA: TGTGCCTGGAGTGTACTTTCAGGGGCCAGGGGTGAAAAACTGTTTTTT.

The chain uses TRBV2 and TRBJ1-2; 7 bases match TRBD1. The germline V gene encodes CDR1 SNHLY and CDR2 FYNNEI. With V trimmed by 7 bases and J by 1 base, 3 bases remained unmatched. The CDR3 loop spans 13 amino acids. The CDR3 coding sequence is TGTGCCAGCACCGGGACAGATAACTATGGCTACACCTTC. Translated, it gives CASTGTDNYGYTF.

The chain has TRBV2 and TRBJ1-3; perhaps TRBD1 as D (6 bases). Deletions cut 5 bases from V and 0 bases from J, with 14 bases between. Germline V lookup: CDR1 SNHLY, CDR2 FYNNEI. There are 16 residues in the CDR3. The CDR3 DNA is TGTGCCAGCAGTAGAGGACAGATACACTCTGGAAACACCATATATTTT. It yields the protein CASSRGQIHSGNTIYF.

V gene TRBV11-2 combines with J gene TRBJ2-2; D remains unclear. This CDR3 region has 13 residues. V shed 0 bases and J shed 8 bases, with 7 bases lying between them. Per germline, CDR1 SGHAT and CDR2 FQNNGV. The CDR3 reads CASSLEAMGELFF. CDR3 nucleotides: TGTGCCAGCAGCTTAGAGGCAATGGGGGAGCTGTTTTTT.

This chain links TRBV28 with TRBJ2-7, with D perhaps given as TRBD1 or TRBD2 (5 bases each). CDR3 length equals 15 residues. In germline, CDR1 is MDHEN, CDR2 SYDVKM. Trimming took 6 bases from V and 2 from J, leaving 17 bases between them. The CDR3 DNA reads as TGTGCCAGCAGCCCACCGGGACCGAAGACCTACGAGCAGTACTTC. Amino acid sequence: CASSPPGPKTYEQYF.